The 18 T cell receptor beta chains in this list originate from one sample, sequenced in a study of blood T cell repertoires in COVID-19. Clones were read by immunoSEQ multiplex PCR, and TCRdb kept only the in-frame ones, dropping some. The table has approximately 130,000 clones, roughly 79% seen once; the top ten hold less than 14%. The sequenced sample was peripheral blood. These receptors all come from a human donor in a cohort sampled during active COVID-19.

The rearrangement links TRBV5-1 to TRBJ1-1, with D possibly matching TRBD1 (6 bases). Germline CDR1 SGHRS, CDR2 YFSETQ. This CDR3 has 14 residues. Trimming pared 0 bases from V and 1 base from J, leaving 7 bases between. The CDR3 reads CASSLGQANTEAFF. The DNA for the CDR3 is TGCGCCAGCAGCTTGGGACAGGCGAACACTGAAGCTTTCTTT.

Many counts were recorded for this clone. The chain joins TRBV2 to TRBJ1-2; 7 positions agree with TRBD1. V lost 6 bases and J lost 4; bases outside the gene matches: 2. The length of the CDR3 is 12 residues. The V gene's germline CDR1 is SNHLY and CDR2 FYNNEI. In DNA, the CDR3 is TGTGCCAGCAGGGGGACAGTCTATGGCTACACCTTC. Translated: CASRGTVYGYTF.

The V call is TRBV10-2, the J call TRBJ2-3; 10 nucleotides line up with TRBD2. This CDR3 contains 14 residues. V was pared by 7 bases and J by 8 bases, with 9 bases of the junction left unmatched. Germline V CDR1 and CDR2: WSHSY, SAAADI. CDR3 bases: TGCGCCAGCATTAGCGGGGGGTCTAAAGGTACGCAGTATTTT. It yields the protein CASISGGSKGTQYF.

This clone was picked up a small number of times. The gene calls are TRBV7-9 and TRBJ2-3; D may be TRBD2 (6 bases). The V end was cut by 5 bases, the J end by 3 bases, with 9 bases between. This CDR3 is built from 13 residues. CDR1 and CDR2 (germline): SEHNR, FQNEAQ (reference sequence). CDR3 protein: CASSRGGTDTQYF. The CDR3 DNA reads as TGTGCCAGCAGCCGCGGAGGGACAGATACGCAGTATTTT.

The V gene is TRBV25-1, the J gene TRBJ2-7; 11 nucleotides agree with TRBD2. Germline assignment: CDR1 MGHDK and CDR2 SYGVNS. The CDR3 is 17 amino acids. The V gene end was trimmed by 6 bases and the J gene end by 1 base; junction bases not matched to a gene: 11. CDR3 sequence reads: CASSAERLAGRSYEQYF. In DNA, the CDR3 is TGTGCCAGCAGCGCAGAACGACTAGCGGGGAGATCCTACGAGCAGTACTTC.

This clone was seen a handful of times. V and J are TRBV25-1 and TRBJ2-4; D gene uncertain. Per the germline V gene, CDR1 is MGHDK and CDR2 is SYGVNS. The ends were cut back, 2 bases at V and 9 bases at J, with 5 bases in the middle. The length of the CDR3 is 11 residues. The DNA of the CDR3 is TGTGCCAGCAGTGAAGCAGGCATTCAGTACTTC. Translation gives CASSEAGIQYF.

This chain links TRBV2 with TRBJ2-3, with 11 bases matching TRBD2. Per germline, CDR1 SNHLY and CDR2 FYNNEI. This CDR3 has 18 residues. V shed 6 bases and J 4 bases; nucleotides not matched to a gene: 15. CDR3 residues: CASRANTLAGGLADTQYF. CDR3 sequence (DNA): TGTGCCAGCAGGGCGAACACTCTAGCGGGGGGTCTTGCAGATACGCAGTATTTT.

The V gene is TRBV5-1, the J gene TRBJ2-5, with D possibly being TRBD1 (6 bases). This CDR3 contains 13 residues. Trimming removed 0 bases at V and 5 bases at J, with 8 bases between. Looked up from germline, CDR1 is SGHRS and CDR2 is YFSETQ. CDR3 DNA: TGCGCCAGCAGCTTGGACAGGGCGGAGACCCAGTACTTC. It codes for CASSLDRAETQYF.

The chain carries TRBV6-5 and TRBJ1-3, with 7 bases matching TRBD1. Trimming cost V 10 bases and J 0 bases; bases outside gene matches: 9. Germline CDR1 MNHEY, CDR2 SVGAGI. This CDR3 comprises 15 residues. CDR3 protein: CATNGQDLSGNTIYF. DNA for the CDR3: TGTGCCACGAACGGACAGGACCTCTCTGGAAACACCATATATTTT.

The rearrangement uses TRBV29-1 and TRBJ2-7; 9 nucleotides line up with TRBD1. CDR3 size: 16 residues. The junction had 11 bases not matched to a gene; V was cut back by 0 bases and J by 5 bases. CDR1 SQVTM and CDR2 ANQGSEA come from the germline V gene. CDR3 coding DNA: TGCAGCGTTGAAGATCCAGACAGGGGGATGTGGAACGAGCAGTACTTC. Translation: CSVEDPDRGMWNEQYF.

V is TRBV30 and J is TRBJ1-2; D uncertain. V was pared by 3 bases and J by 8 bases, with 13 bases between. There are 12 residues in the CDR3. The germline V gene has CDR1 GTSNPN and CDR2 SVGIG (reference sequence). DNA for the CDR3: TGTGCCTGGAGGCCAGGAGGTGCGGGCTACACCTTC. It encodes CAWRPGGAGYTF.

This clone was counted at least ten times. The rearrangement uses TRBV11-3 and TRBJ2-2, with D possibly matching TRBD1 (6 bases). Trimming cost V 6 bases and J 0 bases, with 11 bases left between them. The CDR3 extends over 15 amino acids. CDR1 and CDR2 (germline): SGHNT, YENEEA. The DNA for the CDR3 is TGTGCCAGCAGACAGGGAATCGCGAACACCGGGGAGCTGTTTTTT. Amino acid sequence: CASRQGIANTGELFF.

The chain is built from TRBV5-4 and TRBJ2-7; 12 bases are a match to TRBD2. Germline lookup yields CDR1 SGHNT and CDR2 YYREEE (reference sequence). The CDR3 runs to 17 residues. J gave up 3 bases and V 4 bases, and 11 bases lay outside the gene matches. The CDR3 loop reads CASSPTKLAGGFYEQYF. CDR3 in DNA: TGTGCCAGCAGCCCTACAAAACTAGCGGGGGGTTTCTACGAGCAGTACTTC. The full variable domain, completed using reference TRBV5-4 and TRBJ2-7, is ETGVTQSPTHLIKTRGQQVTLRCSSQSGHNTVSWYQQALGQGPQFIFQYYREEENGRGNFPPRFSGLQFPNYSSELNVNALELDDSALYLCASSPTKLAGGFYEQYFGPGTRLTVT.

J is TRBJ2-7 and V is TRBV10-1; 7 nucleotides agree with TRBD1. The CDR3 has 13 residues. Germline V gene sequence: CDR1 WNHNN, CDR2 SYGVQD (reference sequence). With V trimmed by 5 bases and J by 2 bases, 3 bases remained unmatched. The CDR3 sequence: CASSRTGAYEQYF. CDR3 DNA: TGCGCCAGCAGTCGGACAGGAGCCTACGAGCAGTACTTC.

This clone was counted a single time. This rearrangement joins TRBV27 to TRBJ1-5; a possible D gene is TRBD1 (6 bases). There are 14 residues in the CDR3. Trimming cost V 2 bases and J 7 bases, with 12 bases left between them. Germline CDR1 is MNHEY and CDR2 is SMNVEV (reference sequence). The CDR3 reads CASSLTGKKQPQHF. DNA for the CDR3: TGTGCCAGCAGTTTAACAGGGAAGAAACAGCCCCAGCATTTT.

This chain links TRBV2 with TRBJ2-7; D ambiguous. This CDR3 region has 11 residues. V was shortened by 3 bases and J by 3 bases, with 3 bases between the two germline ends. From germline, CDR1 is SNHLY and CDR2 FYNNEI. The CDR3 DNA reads TGTGCCAGCAGTGACAGCTACGAGCAGTACTTC. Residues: CASSDSYEQYF.

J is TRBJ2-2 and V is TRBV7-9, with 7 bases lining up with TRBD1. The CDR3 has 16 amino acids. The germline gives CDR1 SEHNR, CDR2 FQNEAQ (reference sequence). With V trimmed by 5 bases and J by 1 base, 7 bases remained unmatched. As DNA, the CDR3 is TGTGCCAGCAGCCCAAGGGGGCGCGGGAACACCGGGGAGCTGTTTTTT. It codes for CASSPRGRGNTGELFF. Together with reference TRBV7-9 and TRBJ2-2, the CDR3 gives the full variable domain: DTGVSQNPRHKITKRGQNVTFRCDPISEHNRLYWYRQTLGQGPEFLTYFQNEAQLEKSRLLSDRFSAERPKGSFSTLEIQRTEQGDSAMYLCASSPRGRGNTGELFFGEGSRLTVL.

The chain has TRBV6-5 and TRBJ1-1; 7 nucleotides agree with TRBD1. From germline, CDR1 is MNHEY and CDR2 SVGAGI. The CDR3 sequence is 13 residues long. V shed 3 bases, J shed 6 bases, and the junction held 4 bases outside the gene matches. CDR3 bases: TGTGCCAGCAGTTATGAGGGGGCCTCTGAAGCTTTCTTT. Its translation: CASSYEGASEAFF.